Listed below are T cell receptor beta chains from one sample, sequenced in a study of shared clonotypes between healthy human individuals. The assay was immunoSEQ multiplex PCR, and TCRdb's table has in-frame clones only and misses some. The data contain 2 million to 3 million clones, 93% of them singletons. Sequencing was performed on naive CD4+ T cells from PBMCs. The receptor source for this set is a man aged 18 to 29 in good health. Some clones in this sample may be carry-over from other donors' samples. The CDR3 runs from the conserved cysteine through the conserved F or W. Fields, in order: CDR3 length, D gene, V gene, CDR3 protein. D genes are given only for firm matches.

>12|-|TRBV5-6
CASSLAWGAQYF
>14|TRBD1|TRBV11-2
CASSSTGVEQPQHF
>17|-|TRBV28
CASSLLNAGGGTDTQYF
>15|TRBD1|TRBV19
CASTSPGTGYNEQFF
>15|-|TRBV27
CASSRPRDGAYEQYF
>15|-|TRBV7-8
CASSLSDDTRDEQFF
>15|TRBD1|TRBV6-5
CASSYSGTGHETQYF
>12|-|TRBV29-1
CSVGWGYNEQFF
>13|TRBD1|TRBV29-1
CSVRGQYQETQYF
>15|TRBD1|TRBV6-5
CASRTSGGPSYEQYF
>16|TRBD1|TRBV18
CASSLQGDRGNQPQHF
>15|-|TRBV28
CASSSLGRIGYEQYF
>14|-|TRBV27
CASSLTVLNEKLFF
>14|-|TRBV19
CASNSVGLKETQYF
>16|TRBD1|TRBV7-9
CASSLPQGDPGNEQYF
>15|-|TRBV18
CASSPEGISRETQYF
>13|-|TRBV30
CAWDRVHGHGYTF
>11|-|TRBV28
CASIGGYEQYF
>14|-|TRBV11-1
CASSIRGGNTEAFF
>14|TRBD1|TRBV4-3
CASSTRTGGVGYTF
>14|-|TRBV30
CAWSSQGTDEKLFF
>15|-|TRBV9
CASSVLWAGEETQYF
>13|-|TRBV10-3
CAISQTLSYEQYF
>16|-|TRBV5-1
CASSLGLRSRTGELFF
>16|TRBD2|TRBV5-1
CASSRGTSRWMETQYF
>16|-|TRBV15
CATSRDLVSSGNTIYF
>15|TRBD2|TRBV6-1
CASRLAGGDTGELFF
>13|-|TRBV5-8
CASSWHRQETQYF
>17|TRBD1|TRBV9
CASSKTDRGTQGETQYF
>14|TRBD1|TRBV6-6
CASCRQDRATEAFF
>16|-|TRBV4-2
CASSQDPWGTNEKLFF
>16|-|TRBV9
CASSVRLATSTDTQYF
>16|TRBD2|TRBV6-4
CASSDEGGRATDTQYF
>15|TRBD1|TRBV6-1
CASSDTGGPNYGYTF